The 20 T cell receptor beta chains reported below all come from one sample, sequenced in a study of cytomegalovirus exposure and HLA in healthy donors. Some clones are missing from TCRdb's copy, which holds only in-frame ones; the method was immunoSEQ multiplex PCR. This sample has 100,000 to 150,000 clones, with roughly 90% found just once. Material: PBMCs. The receptors were sampled from a woman under 30 in good health and CMV-seronegative.

The V call is TRBV9, the J call TRBJ1-2, with D hard to call. Trimming took 5 bases from V and 2 from J, leaving 16 bases between them. The CDR3 is 15 amino acids. Germline values: CDR1 SGDLS, CDR2 YYNGEE. Here the CDR3 reads CASSLPGRANYGYTF. The CDR3 DNA reads TGTGCCAGCAGTCTCCCTGGGCGGGCGAACTATGGCTACACCTTC.

In this sample, this clone turned up once. The chain is built from TRBV19 and TRBJ1-1; tentatively, D is TRBD1 (6 bases). This CDR3 has 13 residues. Trimming cost V 4 bases and J 1 base, with 7 bases left between them. Per germline, CDR1 LNHDA and CDR2 SQIVND (reference sequence). This CDR3 reads CASSKTGNTEAFF. In nucleotides, the CDR3 is TGTGCCAGTAGTAAGACAGGGAACACTGAAGCTTTCTTT.

In regard to this clone: The same CDR3 is also encoded by other DNA sequences in this sample. The chain uses TRBV9 and TRBJ2-7; TRBD2 might be the D (6 bases). The CDR3 length is 14 residues. Per germline, CDR1 SGDLS and CDR2 YYNGEE. V lost 1 base, J lost 0 bases, and 8 bases lay in between. The CDR3 DNA reads TGTGCCAGCAGCGTAACCGGGAGCTCCTACGAGCAGTACTTC. The encoded protein is CASSVTGSSYEQYF.

V gene TRBV2 combines with J gene TRBJ1-2; weak D call: TRBD1 (5 bases). V gave up 8 bases and J gave up 2 bases, with 12 bases separating them. The CDR3 spans 13 residues. Germline V gene lookup returns CDR1 SNHLY and CDR2 FYNNEI. The CDR3 DNA follows: TGTGCCAGCTTTCAGGGTGGAAACTATGGCTACACCTTC. This sequence encodes CASFQGGNYGYTF.

The gene calls are TRBV7-9 and TRBJ1-1, with D possibly being TRBD1 (6 bases). Germline CDR1 reads SEHNR; CDR2 reads FQNEAQ (reference sequence). CDR3 length: 12 residues. V lost 7 bases and J 7 bases, leaving 13 bases between the germline ends. CDR3 DNA sequence: TGTGCCAGCACCTTTCTGGACAGTGAAGCTTTCTTT. It encodes CASTFLDSEAFF.

The V gene is TRBV6-5, the J gene TRBJ1-6; 9 positions match TRBD1. Per the germline V gene, CDR1 is MNHEY and CDR2 is SVGAGI. CDR3 length equals 15 residues. V lost 2 bases to trimming and J lost 7 bases; unmatched junction nucleotides: 3. The CDR3 spells CASSYDGTGNSPLHF. The CDR3 region has the DNA TGTGCCAGCAGTTACGATGGGACAGGGAATTCACCCCTCCACTTT.

The genes are TRBV11-2 and TRBJ1-3; a weak D match, TRBD1 (5 bases). Germline loops: CDR1 SGHAT, CDR2 FQNNGV. There are 16 residues in the CDR3. V lost 5 bases to trimming and J lost 0 bases, with 14 bases between them. CDR3 amino acids: CASSPPDTYSGNTIYF. Written as DNA, the CDR3 is TGTGCCAGCAGCCCACCGGACACGTACTCTGGAAACACCATATATTTT.

J is TRBJ1-2 and V is TRBV27, with D possibly being TRBD1 (5 bases). V was shortened by 8 bases and J by 7 bases, with 20 bases between the two germline ends. The CDR3 is made up of 14 amino acids. Germline lookup yields CDR1 MNHEY and CDR2 SMNVEV (reference sequence). The DNA for the CDR3 is TGTGCCAGCTCTTTGGGCGGGGCGTCCGGTGGCTACACCTTC. Translating gives CASSLGGASGGYTF.

This chain connects TRBV4-1 to TRBJ2-7; TRBD1 matches at 9 bases. Unmatched junction bases numbered 4, after V lost 1 base and J lost 0 bases. Germline V gives CDR1 MGHRA, CDR2 YSYEKL. The CDR3 spans 16 residues. This CDR3 is CASSQADRGSSYEQYF. The DNA of the CDR3 is TGCGCCAGCAGCCAAGCCGACAGGGGGAGCTCCTACGAGCAGTACTTC.

This chain uses TRBV10-2 with TRBJ2-7, with D maybe TRBD1 (5 bases). V was clipped by 6 bases and J by 5 bases, with 8 bases between them. The CDR3 is made up of 11 amino acids. Germline V gene data show CDR1 as WSHSY and CDR2 as SAAADI. The CDR3 here is CASSEGDEQYF. In DNA form, the CDR3 reads TGCGCCAGCAGCGAAGGGGACGAGCAGTACTTC.

J is TRBJ2-3 and V is TRBV27; D possibly corresponds to TRBD1 (6 bases). The CDR3 contains 14 residues. CDR1 MNHEY and CDR2 SMNVEV come from the germline V gene (reference sequence). Deletions cut 4 bases from V and 2 bases from J, with 10 bases between. The CDR3 is CASSSGTTTDTQYF. DNA of the CDR3: TGTGCCAGCAGTTCTGGGACAACCACAGATACGCAGTATTTT.

The chain carries TRBV29-1 and TRBJ1-2; D possibly corresponds to TRBD1 (6 bases). There are 16 residues in the CDR3. Germline assignment: CDR1 SQVTM and CDR2 ANQGSEA. The V and J ends lost 6 bases and 6 bases respectively, with 26 bases between them. The CDR3 region is CSVNPGGRAGEDGYTF. CDR3 in DNA: TGCAGCGTGAATCCGGGAGGGAGGGCAGGGGAGGATGGCTACACCTTC.

V gene TRBV30 combines with J gene TRBJ2-5; maybe TRBD2 (5 bases). V lost 3 bases, J lost 4 bases, and 12 bases lay in between. Germline assignment: CDR1 GTSNPN and CDR2 SVGIG (reference sequence). This CDR3 spans 13 amino acids. CDR3 sequence reads: CAWSSGISETQYF. In DNA, the CDR3 is TGTGCCTGGAGCTCGGGGATTTCAGAGACCCAGTACTTC.

This chain connects TRBV7-9 to TRBJ2-7; 13 bases are a match to TRBD2. CDR3 length: 17 residues. Germline V gives CDR1 SEHNR, CDR2 FQNEAQ (reference sequence). The ends lost 5 bases at V and 5 bases at J; junction bases unmatched: 12. The DNA of the CDR3 is TGTGCCAGCAGCGGTAGAAGGACTAGCGGGGGATTTAACGAGCAGTACTTC. Its translation: CASSGRRTSGGFNEQYF.

This CDR3 reads CASSMGLAETQYF. CDR3 DNA: TGCGCCAGCAGTATGGGACTAGCTGAGACCCAGTACTTC. V is TRBV4-1 and J is TRBJ2-5; 9 nucleotides agree with TRBD2. The CDR3 runs to 13 residues. Germline lookup yields CDR1 MGHRA and CDR2 YSYEKL. With V trimmed by 6 bases and J by 5 bases, 4 bases remained unmatched.

The rearrangement joins TRBV2 to TRBJ2-7; D is unresolved. The CDR3 totals 15 residues. CDR1 is SNHLY, CDR2 FYNNEI, per germline. Trimming pared 3 bases from V and 0 bases from J, leaving 12 bases between. This chain's CDR3 is CASSEFDTSSYEQYF. Written as DNA, the CDR3 is TGTGCCAGCAGTGAGTTCGACACAAGCTCCTACGAGCAGTACTTC.

This chain links TRBV21-1 with TRBJ2-1; TRBD1 reflects the table's D call only, with no check against the DNA. TRBV21-1 has pseudogene status. The CDR3 length is 16 residues. CDR3 sequence (DNA): TGTGCCAGCAGCGCCAGGGTAGCCCGCACCTACAATGAGCAGTTCTTC. The encoded protein is CASSARVARTYNEQFF.

The V and J genes are TRBV28 and TRBJ2-7; 7 positions agree with TRBD1. CDR3 length: 15 residues. Trimming took 5 bases from V and 2 from J; bases not matched to a gene: 9. Germline V gives CDR1 MDHEN, CDR2 SYDVKM. CDR3 DNA: TGTGCCAGCAGTCCCCCACAGGGGACCCCCTACGAGCAGTACTTC. Translating gives CASSPPQGTPYEQYF. The full variable domain, rest sourced from reference TRBV28 and TRBJ2-7, is DVKVTQSSRYLVKRTGEKVFLECVQDMDHENMFWYRQDPGLGLRLIYFSYDVKMKEKGDIPEGYSVSREKKERFSLILESASTNQTSMYLCASSPPQGTPYEQYFGPGTRLTVT.

The count of this clone is one. The chain has TRBV5-5 and TRBJ2-2; 8 bases are a match to TRBD2. V shed 2 bases, J shed 3 bases, and the junction held 3 bases outside the gene matches. This CDR3 is 15 amino acids long. In germline, CDR1 is SGHKS, CDR2 YYEKEE (reference sequence). CDR3 residues: CASSLGRGDTGELFF. The CDR3 region has the DNA TGTGCCAGCAGCTTAGGGCGGGGGGACACCGGGGAGCTGTTTTTT.

This rearrangement joins TRBV5-5 to TRBJ1-1, with TRBD1 matching 9 bases. The V and J ends lost 4 bases and 0 bases, in that order; junction bases with no gene match: 7. The CDR3 is 16 residues long. Germline CDR1 SGHKS, CDR2 YYEKEE (reference sequence). CDR3 residues: CASSGGTGWMNTEAFF. The DNA for the CDR3 is TGTGCCAGCAGCGGAGGGACAGGGTGGATGAACACTGAAGCTTTCTTT.